This T cell receptor (beta chain) appears in the sequencing data of a study of T cell clonality in common variable immunodeficiency. Germline lookup yields CDR1 SNHLY and CDR2 FYNNEI. Trimming removed 11 bases from V and 4 bases from J; junction bases left unmatched: 8. The CDR3 sequence is 14 residues long. Sequencing input was equivalent genomic DNA from CVID and controls. The protocol was immunoSEQ multiplex PCR, while the TCRdb copy is restricted to in-frame clones and leaves out a portion. Sampling found 40,000 to 45,000 clones, none seen once. This clone was detected ten times or more. Its target is not known. The read stops 3 residues short of the end of the CDR3; the missing end is completed from the germline J gene. Points from the study as a whole: CVID subjects showed higher TCRbeta clonality than healthy controls. Authors noted CVID clonality's cause needs subpopulation repertoire sequencing. Fewer deletions and N-nucleotide insertions were reportedly seen in common variable immunodeficiency TCR beta sequences.

The sequence derives from a person aged 18 to 69 in good health. The specimen was peripheral blood mononuclear cells. V usage is TRBV2 and J usage is TRBJ2-3; TRBD2 matches at 11 bases. Partial CDR3 DNA: TGTGCCGAAATAGCGGGGGGGCAAGCAGATACG. This sequence encodes CAEIAGGQADT. The entire CDR3 reads CAEIAGGQADTQYF.